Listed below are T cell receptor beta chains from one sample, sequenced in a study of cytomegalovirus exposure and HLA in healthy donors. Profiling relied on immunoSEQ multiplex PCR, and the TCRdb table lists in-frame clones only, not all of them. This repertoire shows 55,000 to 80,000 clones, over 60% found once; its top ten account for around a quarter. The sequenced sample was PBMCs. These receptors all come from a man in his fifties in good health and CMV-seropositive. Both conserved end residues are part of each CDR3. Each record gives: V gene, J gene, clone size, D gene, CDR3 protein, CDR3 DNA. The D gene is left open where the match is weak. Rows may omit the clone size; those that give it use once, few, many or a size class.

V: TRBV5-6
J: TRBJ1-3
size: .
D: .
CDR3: CASSFLQGGSGNTIYF
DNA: TGTGCCAGCAGCTTTCTACAGGGCGGCTCTGGAAACACCATATATTTT

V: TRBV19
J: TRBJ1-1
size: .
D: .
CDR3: CASSIRVQNTEAFF
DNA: TGTGCCAGTAGTATCCGGGTCCAGAACACTGAAGCTTTCTTT

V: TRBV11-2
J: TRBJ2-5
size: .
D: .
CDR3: CASSLATRGETQYF
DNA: TGTGCCAGCAGCTTAGCAACGAGGGGGGAGACCCAGTACTTC

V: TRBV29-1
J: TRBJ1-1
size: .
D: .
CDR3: CSVPDTNTEAFF
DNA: TGCAGCGTACCGGACACGAACACTGAAGCTTTCTTT

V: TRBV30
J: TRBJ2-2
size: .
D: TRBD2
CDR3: CAWTVAGVDTGELFF
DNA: TGTGCCTGGACTGTAGCGGGGGTTGACACCGGGGAGCTGTTTTTT

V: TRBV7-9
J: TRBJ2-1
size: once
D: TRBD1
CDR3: CASSLLSGTGNNEQFF
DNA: TGTGCCAGCAGCTTACTCTCCGGGACAGGGAACAATGAGCAGTTCTTC

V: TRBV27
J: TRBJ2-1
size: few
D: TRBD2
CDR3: CASGPGTSGRRHNEQFF
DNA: TGTGCCAGCGGACCCGGGACTAGCGGGAGAAGGCACAATGAGCAGTTCTTC

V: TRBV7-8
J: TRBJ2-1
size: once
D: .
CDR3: CASSPSSVGNEQFF
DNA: TGTGCCAGCAGCCCCTCTAGCGTGGGCAATGAGCAGTTCTTC

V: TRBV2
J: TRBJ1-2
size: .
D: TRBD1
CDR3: CASSNTGTAYGYTF
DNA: TGTGCCAGCAGTAACACCGGGACAGCCTATGGCTACACCTTC

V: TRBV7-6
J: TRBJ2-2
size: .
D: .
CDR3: CASSLISVNTGELFF
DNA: TGTGCCAGCAGCTTAATTAGCGTGAACACCGGGGAGCTGTTTTTT

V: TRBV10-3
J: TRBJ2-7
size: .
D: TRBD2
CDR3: CASRGTSGDYEQYF
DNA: TGTGCCTCCAGAGGGACTAGCGGTGACTACGAGCAGTACTTC

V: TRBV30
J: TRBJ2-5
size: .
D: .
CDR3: CAWRTGIQETQYF
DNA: TGTGCCTGGAGAACAGGGATCCAAGAGACCCAGTACTTC

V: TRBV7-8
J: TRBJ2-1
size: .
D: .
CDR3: CASSWPRGEEVF
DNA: TGTGCCAGCAGCTGGCCCCGCGGGGAGGAGGTCTTC

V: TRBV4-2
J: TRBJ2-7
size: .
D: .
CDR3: CASSQAGLAEGSYEQYF
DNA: TGTGCCAGCAGCCAAGCGGGGTTGGCGGAGGGGTCCTACGAGCAGTACTTC

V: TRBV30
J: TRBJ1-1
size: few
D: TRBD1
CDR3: CAWSRNSGQGAEAFF
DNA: TGTGCCTGGAGCCGAAATTCGGGACAGGGGGCTGAAGCTTTCTTT

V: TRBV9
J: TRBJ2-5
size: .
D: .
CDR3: CASSVEGVAETQYF
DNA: TGTGCCAGCAGCGTAGAGGGGGTTGCAGAGACCCAGTACTTC

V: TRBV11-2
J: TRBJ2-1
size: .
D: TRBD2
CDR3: CASSSYSGGYEQFF
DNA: TGTGCCAGCAGCTCCTATAGCGGGGGCTATGAGCAGTTCTTC

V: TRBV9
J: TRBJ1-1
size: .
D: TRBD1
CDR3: CASSGLDRVAFF
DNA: TGTGCCAGCAGCGGCCTCGACAGGGTGGCTTTCTTT

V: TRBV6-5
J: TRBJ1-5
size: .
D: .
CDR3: CASGWQGAFSNQPQHF
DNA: TGTGCCAGCGGTTGGCAGGGCGCCTTTAGCAATCAGCCCCAGCATTTT

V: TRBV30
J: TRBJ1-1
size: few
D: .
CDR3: CAWSTSLQGTEAFF
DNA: TGTGCCTGGAGTACGTCCTTACAGGGAACTGAAGCTTTCTTT

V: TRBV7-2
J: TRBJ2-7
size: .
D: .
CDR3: CASSFTYEQYF
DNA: TGTGCCAGCAGCTTCACCTACGAGCAGTACTTC

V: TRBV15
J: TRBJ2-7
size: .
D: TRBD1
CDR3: CATSGDSYEQYF
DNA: TGTGCCACCAGCGGGGACAGCTACGAGCAGTACTTC

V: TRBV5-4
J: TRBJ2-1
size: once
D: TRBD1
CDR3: CASSQDRGWANEQFF
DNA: TGTGCCAGCAGCCAAGACAGGGGCTGGGCGAATGAGCAGTTCTTC

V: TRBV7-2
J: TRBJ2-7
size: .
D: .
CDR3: CASSLAAGPPYEQYF
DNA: TGTGCCAGCAGCTTAGCCGCAGGGCCTCCCTACGAGCAGTACTTC

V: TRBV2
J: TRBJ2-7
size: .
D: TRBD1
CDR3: CASNRQGAPGEQYF
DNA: TGTGCCAGCAACCGACAGGGGGCGCCGGGCGAGCAGTACTTC

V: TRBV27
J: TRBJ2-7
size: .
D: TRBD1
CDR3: CASSLRGTGFSYEQYF
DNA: TGTGCCAGCAGTTTAAGAGGGACAGGCTTTTCCTACGAGCAGTACTTC

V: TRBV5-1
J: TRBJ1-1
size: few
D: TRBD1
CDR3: CASSLGQGQGNTEAFF
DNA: TGCGCCAGCAGCTTGGGGCAGGGACAGGGGAACACTGAAGCTTTCTTT

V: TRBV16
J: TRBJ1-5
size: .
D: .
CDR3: CASTPLDQPQHF
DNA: TGTGCCAGCACCCCTTTAGATCAGCCCCAGCATTTT

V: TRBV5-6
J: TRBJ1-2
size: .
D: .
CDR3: CASSVGGTYGYTF
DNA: TGTGCCAGCAGCGTTGGGGGGACCTATGGCTACACCTTC

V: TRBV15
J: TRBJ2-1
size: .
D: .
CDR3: CATSRDRFEQFF
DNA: TGTGCCACCAGCAGAGATCGGTTTGAGCAGTTCTTC

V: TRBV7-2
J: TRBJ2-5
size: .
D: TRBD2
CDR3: CASSLVGSGTGETQYF
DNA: TGTGCCAGCAGCTTAGTGGGTAGCGGGACTGGTGAGACCCAGTACTTC

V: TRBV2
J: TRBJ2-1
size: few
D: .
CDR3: CASKTGTSYNEQFF
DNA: TGTGCCAGCAAGACGGGAACCTCCTACAATGAGCAGTTCTTC

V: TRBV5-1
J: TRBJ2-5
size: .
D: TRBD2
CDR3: CASSSSTSGDQETQYF
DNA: TGCGCCAGCAGCTCTTCTACTAGCGGGGACCAAGAGACCCAGTACTTC

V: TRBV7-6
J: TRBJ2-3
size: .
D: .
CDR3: CASSLAPRDTQYF
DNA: TGTGCCAGCAGCTTAGCCCCTAGGGATACGCAGTATTTT

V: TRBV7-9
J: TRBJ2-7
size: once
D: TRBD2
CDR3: CASSAAGTSGMDEQYF
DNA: TGTGCCAGCAGCGCTGCGGGGACTAGCGGGATGGACGAGCAGTACTTC

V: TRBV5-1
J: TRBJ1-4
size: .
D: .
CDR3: CASSLGVQFPNEKLFF
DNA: TGCGCCAGCAGCTTAGGGGTACAGTTTCCTAATGAAAAACTGTTTTTT